Detailed here is one TCR beta chain. This clonotype was counted many times. The antigen it recognizes is unknown. Per-nucleotide qualities are absent, and no much larger clonotype sits a single base away. Library generation was performed with multiplex PCR. The sample was run on an Illumina HiSeq 4000. To build TCR beta libraries, CDR3 regions were amplified by Arm-PCR using iRepertoire HTBI primers. PCR products were gel purified before sequencing. Under the source paper's analysis protocol: Across samples, about 64 TRBV and 12 to 15 TRBJ segments were identified and used for gene usage analysis of CDR3 amino acid clonotypes. COPE and FqMerger were used to merge filtered high-quality paired reads into contigs. Contigs were aligned with BLAST to IMGT TRBV, TRBD and TRBJ reference genes, and CDR3 was defined per IMGT. Any clonotype with a frequency above 0.1% was counted as a highly expanded clone. Shannon entropy was used to measure repertoire diversity, and the Gini coefficient was used to measure V-J evenness. A clonotype was considered public if more than one individual shared it. TCRdb reran the public reads through fastp at Q25 and MiXCR, keeping productive beta chains. A single entry per CDR3 protein holds the most common genes and DNA from its merged rows. These V and J calls derive from TCRdb rather than the authors' analysis. This sample has fewer than 350,000 distinct CDR3 sequences in its table, and more than 15% of those were observed once. Of the sample, more than 30% falls within the top ten clones.

The time point tag for this specimen amounts to: newly diagnosed GD, antithyroid drugs for less than 3 months. RNA was extracted from PBMCs in TRIzol for both TCR sequencing and RNA sequencing. The diagnosis of Graves' disease followed American Thyroid Association guidelines. Recruitment of patients was carried out at an endocrinology department in Xi'an, China. From each patient, 7.5 to 9.5 milliliters of peripheral blood was collected into an EDTA anticoagulant tube. Ficoll Paque Plus density gradient separation was used to isolate PBMCs, and no additional T cell sorting was done. An Agilent 2100 Bioanalyzer and agarose gel were used to check RNA quality, while a NanoDrop 2000 measured RNA concentration. Via the germline V gene, CDR1 is ENHRY and CDR2 SYGVKD. Germline trimming: 6 bases from V, 7 bases from J; junction bases outside gene matches: 5. The CDR3 measures 13 amino acids from cysteine to phenylalanine. Just the 39-base CDR3 DNA is kept, in frame starting at base 1.

This entry is derived from a study of regulatory T cells in long-lasting Graves disease (dated by TCRdb to about 2021). Regarding the complete study: Antithyroid drugs had been taken for less than 3 months by newly diagnosed Graves' disease patients. Patients with persistent Graves' disease were compared with patients with newly diagnosed Graves' disease using TCR sequencing and RNA sequencing of peripheral blood. The study was conducted in China and was registered as a clinical trial. A total of roughly 35 samples underwent TCR sequencing, from around 13 patients with persistent Graves' disease and approximately 20 patients with newly diagnosed Graves' disease.

The research as a whole found: A larger number of public clonotypes was shared among persistent patients (more than 2,500) than among newly diagnosed patients (around 970). The authors noted that the small sample size was a limitation that may lower accuracy. Sequencing and analysis were limited to the TCR beta chain. The study examined only peripheral blood because the primary lesion, thyroid tissue, could not be accessed. Lower TCR Shannon entropy and fewer highly expanded clones were observed in persistent Graves' disease patients than in newly diagnosed patients, which suggested clonal expansion. Persistent disease showed preferential use of TRBV28, TRBJ1-2 and TRBJ2-5, whereas newly diagnosed disease favored TRBV20-1 and TRBJ2-1.

The receptor was derived from a female donor with Graves disease. The V and J segments used are TRBV10-3 and TRBJ1-2, with 10 bases aligning to TRBD1. The source was peripheral blood mononuclear cells (PBMCs), collected at new diagnosis, from a patient treated with antithyroid drugs. CDR3 region: CAISQGQGSGYTF. The nucleotides are TGTGCCATCAGCCAGGGACAGGGGAGTGGCTACACCTTC.